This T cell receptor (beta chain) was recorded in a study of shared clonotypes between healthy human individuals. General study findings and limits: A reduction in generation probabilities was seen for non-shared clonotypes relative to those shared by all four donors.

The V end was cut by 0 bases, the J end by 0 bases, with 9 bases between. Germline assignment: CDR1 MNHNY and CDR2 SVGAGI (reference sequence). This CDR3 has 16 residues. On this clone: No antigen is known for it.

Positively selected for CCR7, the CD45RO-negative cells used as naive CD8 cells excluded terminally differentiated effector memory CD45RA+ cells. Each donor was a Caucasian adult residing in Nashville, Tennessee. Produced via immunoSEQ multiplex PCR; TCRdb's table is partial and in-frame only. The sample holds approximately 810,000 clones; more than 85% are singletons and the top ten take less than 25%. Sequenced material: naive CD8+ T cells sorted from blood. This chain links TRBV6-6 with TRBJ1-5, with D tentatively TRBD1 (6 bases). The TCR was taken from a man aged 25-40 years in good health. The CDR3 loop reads CASSYSGTSSNQPQHF. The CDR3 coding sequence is TGTGCCAGCAGTTACTCGGGGACAAGTAGCAATCAGCCCCAGCATTTT.